Following are 8 T cell receptor beta chains from one sample sequenced in a study of CD8+ T cells in alopecia areata. Following RNA extraction, reverse transcription yielded cDNA that acted as the sequencing template. Sequencing was performed with immunoSEQ multiplex PCR; in TCRdb, only in-frame clones are kept and a portion is missing. Of 200,000 to 250,000 clones in the sample, less than 45% were seen once. Noted treatment: oral pan-JAK inhibitor, 5-10 mg twice daily. The sequencing used CD4+ T cells sorted from blood, collected between weeks 30 and 35, from a patient treated with tofacitinib. The receptors shown here come from a human donor with alopecia areata.

The V call is TRBV4-1, the J call TRBJ2-7; TRBD1 matches at 7 bases. V lost 2 bases to trimming and J lost 3 bases; unmatched junction nucleotides: 7. The CDR3 length is 15 residues. The germline CDR1 and CDR2 sequences are MGHRA and YSYEKL. CDR3 in DNA: TGCGCCAGCAGCCAACCTACAGGGGCTAGCTACGAGCAGTACTTC. Amino acid sequence: CASSQPTGASYEQYF.

The rearrangement links TRBV9 to TRBJ1-1; D remains unclear. The germline CDR1 and CDR2 sequences are SGDLS and YYNGEE. The CDR3 has 11 residues. V lost 4 bases and J 7 bases, leaving 8 bases between the germline ends. The CDR3 coding sequence is TGTGCCAGCAGCAAAAATGATGAAGCTTTCTTT. This gives the protein CASSKNDEAFF.

This chain uses TRBV9 with TRBJ1-1; maybe TRBD1 (6 bases). With 4 bases removed from V and 1 base from J, the gap between germline ends came to 17 bases. Per the germline V gene, CDR1 is SGDLS and CDR2 is YYNGEE. CDR3 length: 16 residues. The CDR3 bases are TGTGCCAGCAGCTCAGGGGATCATCGGACGAACACTGAAGCTTTCTTT. This codes for CASSSGDHRTNTEAFF.

This rearrangement joins TRBV5-1 to TRBJ1-1; D is unclear. Germline-derived CDR1 and CDR2 are SGHRS and YFSETQ. CDR3 length equals 18 residues. Trimming removed 0 bases at V and 0 bases at J, with 18 bases between. CDR3 bases: TGCGCCAGCAGCTTGGCCAGGTTCCGGAGTAATATGAACACTGAAGCTTTCTTT. Its protein product is CASSLARFRSNMNTEAFF.

V gene TRBV5-5 combines with J gene TRBJ2-1; D possibly corresponds to TRBD1 (5 bases). The V gene lost 3 bases and the J gene lost 2 bases, with 15 bases spanning the gap. Germline loops: CDR1 SGHKS, CDR2 YYEKEE (reference sequence). There are 16 residues in the CDR3. CDR3 region: CASSSTTGRTYNEQFF. The CDR3 coding sequence is TGTGCCAGCAGCTCCACCACAGGTAGGACCTACAATGAGCAGTTCTTC.

The CDR3 DNA follows: TGTGCCAGCAGCGTAGCTCAAGGCAATGAGCAGTTCTTC. The encoded protein is CASSVAQGNEQFF. J is TRBJ2-1 and V is TRBV9; no definite D call. Trimming removed 0 bases at V and 6 bases at J, with 7 bases between. The germline V gene has CDR1 SGDLS and CDR2 YYNGEE. The CDR3 runs 13 residues.

The chain is built from TRBV7-9 and TRBJ2-4, with 7 bases that match TRBD2. Germline assignment: CDR1 SEHNR and CDR2 FQNEAQ (reference sequence). This CDR3 contains 17 residues. Trimming took 5 bases from V and 1 from J; bases not matched to a gene: 11. CDR3: CASSVFGGGPAKNIQYF. The CDR3 coding sequence is TGTGCCAGCAGCGTTTTCGGGGGAGGGCCCGCCAAAAACATTCAGTACTTC.

The J gene is TRBJ2-4, the V gene TRBV6-1; D remains unclear. Trimming took 4 bases from V and 6 from J, leaving 13 bases between them. Germline assignment: CDR1 MNHNS and CDR2 SASEGT. The CDR3 runs 14 residues. The CDR3 sequence: CASSAGLGLNIQYF. In DNA, the CDR3 is TGTGCCAGCAGTGCGGGCCTTGGCCTAAACATTCAGTACTTC.